Here is one T cell receptor (beta chain) with its context. Its antigen is undetermined. This sample is part of a study of vaccination effects on CD4 cells after COVID-19. On the study more broadly: Samples from a couple of convalescent patients were given 16 days and one week before vaccination.

The method was immunoSEQ multiplex PCR; TCRdb's version includes in-frame clones alone and lacks a portion of them. Here the sample spans some 56,000 clones, 76% being singletons. V was trimmed by 6 bases and J by 8 bases, leaving 8 bases between them. Germline V gene data show CDR1 as SNHLY and CDR2 as FYNNEI. This CDR3 is built from 12 residues. Expansion of antigen-specific CD4+ T cells with viral peptide pools was carried out by the ViraFEST assay before sequencing. After around 10 days in culture, the CD4+ T cells were isolated. SARS-CoV-2 infection was confirmed by PCR in the person between March and December 2020. Negative control cultures were stimulated with an HIV-1 Nef peptide pool. Cultures got half-medium changes with IL-2 on days 3 and 7.

This receptor was taken from a human donor who had a prior SARS-CoV-2 infection. V is TRBV2 and J is TRBJ1-6; D unresolved. Source: CD4+ T cells from PBMCs cultured with HIV peptides, taken before COVID-19 vaccination. The subset is: HIV-1 Nef peptide pool negative control/reference culture. CDR3 region: CASRSYYSPLHF. Written as DNA, the CDR3 is TGTGCCAGCAGGTCGTACTATTCACCCCTCCACTTT.